This T cell receptor beta chain is from a study of Graves' ophthalmopathy and Graves' hyperthyroidism. Points from the study as a whole: The majority of expanded thyroid clonotypes above 0.001 frequency also occurred in blood.

If no ophthalmopathy appeared within 18 months of follow-up, hyperthyroidism was termed stable. A remark on this clonotype: Its specificity is unknown.

The V and J ends lost 0 bases and 0 bases, in that order; junction bases with no gene match: 5. Germline V lookup: CDR1 PRHDT, CDR2 FYEKMQ (reference sequence). This CDR3 is built from 17 residues. Beta-chain TCR CDR3 regions were amplified from RNA transcripts. Amplification began with first-round RT-PCR using HTBI primers, then second-round multiplex PCR was performed. TCRdb fed the multiplex PCR reads into MiXCR, producing one record per CDR3 protein. The sample contains some 350,000 distinct CDR3 sequences, about 18% of which appear only once. This receptor was obtained from an adult woman with stable Graves' hyperthyroidism. The V gene is TRBV13, the J gene TRBJ2-7, with TRBD2 matching over 10 bases. The source material was peripheral blood. CDR3 sequence: CASSLGPLAGNSYEQYF. The CDR3 DNA is TGTGCCAGCAGCTTAGGGCCACTAGCGGGAAACTCCTACGAGCAGTACTTC.